A single sample gave rise to the 18 T cell receptor beta chains below, sequenced in a study of cytomegalovirus exposure and HLA in healthy donors. Primers for the PCR totalled 60 Vbeta and 13 Jbeta. Clones were read by immunoSEQ multiplex PCR, and TCRdb kept only the in-frame ones, dropping some. The sample consists of roughly 160,000 clones, around 85% of them appearing once. The sequenced sample was PBMCs. The receptor source for this set is a boy aged 2 to 10 in good health and CMV-seronegative.

This sequence joins TRBV6-5 and TRBJ2-1; a possible D gene is TRBD2 (7 bases). The CDR3 contains 16 residues. V dropped 2 bases and J dropped 5 bases, with 16 bases sitting between them. The germline CDR1 and CDR2 sequences are MNHEY and SVGAGI. The DNA for the CDR3 is TGTGCCAGCAGTTACAGGGGGGGAGGTCTGGACAATGAGCAGTTCTTC. Translation: CASSYRGGGLDNEQFF.

The rearrangement uses TRBV28 and TRBJ2-1; D might be TRBD2 (6 bases). Germline V lookup: CDR1 MDHEN, CDR2 SYDVKM. V shed 3 bases and J shed 5 bases, with 14 bases lying between them. CDR3 length equals 15 residues. The DNA of the CDR3 is TGTGCCAGCAGTTTGCAGGGAAGGACTAACAATGAGCAGTTCTTC. It codes for CASSLQGRTNNEQFF.

The CDR3 region is CASSLWARGPGYTF. The CDR3 DNA reads TGTGCCAGCAGTTTATGGGCCAGGGGGCCTGGCTACACCTTC. The chain carries TRBV28 and TRBJ1-2; TRBD1 aligns across 8 bases. J gave up 7 bases and V 0 bases, and 4 bases lay outside the gene matches. The CDR3 totals 14 residues. Germline assignment: CDR1 MDHEN and CDR2 SYDVKM.

The chain recombines TRBV27 with TRBJ1-1; 9 nucleotides match TRBD1. J gave up 5 bases and V 5 bases, and 3 bases lay outside the gene matches. The CDR3 length is 13 residues. Germline-derived CDR1 and CDR2 are MNHEY and SMNVEV (reference sequence). The CDR3 spells CASSPGTGTEAFF. The CDR3 DNA is TGTGCCAGCAGTCCAGGGACAGGGACTGAAGCTTTCTTT.

The gene calls are TRBV27 and TRBJ2-2; TRBD1 agrees at 12 bases. The CDR3 has 16 amino acids. V trimming: 3 bases; J trimming: 3 bases; junction bases outside the gene matches: 2. CDR1 and CDR2 from the germline V gene are MNHEY and SMNVEV (reference sequence). CDR3 residues: CASSFGDRGHTGELFF. CDR3 nucleotide sequence: TGTGCCAGCAGTTTTGGGGACAGGGGGCACACCGGGGAGCTGTTTTTT.

This chain uses TRBV5-1 with TRBJ2-5; 8 nucleotides match TRBD1. The CDR3 loop spans 13 amino acids. Unmatched junction bases numbered 7, after V lost 7 bases and J lost 5 bases. CDR1 SGHRS and CDR2 YFSETQ come from the germline V gene. CDR3 loop: CASGQGSRETQYF. CDR3 nucleotides: TGCGCCAGCGGACAGGGTTCGAGGGAGACCCAGTACTTC.

The chain has TRBV6-5 and TRBJ2-1, with D hard to call. V was cut by 2 bases and J by 5 bases, with 7 bases left in between. This CDR3 has 13 amino acids. Germline V gene data show CDR1 as MNHEY and CDR2 as SVGAGI. The CDR3 nucleotides are TGTGCCAGCAGTTACGAGATGAACAATGAGCAGTTCTTC. It specifies CASSYEMNNEQFF.

This chain joins TRBV27 and TRBJ1-1; TRBD1 is a possible D gene (5 bases). Germline V lookup: CDR1 MNHEY, CDR2 SMNVEV (reference sequence). Trimming took 8 bases from V and 7 from J, leaving 17 bases between them. The CDR3 is made up of 13 amino acids. The CDR3 region is CASGAGSLLEAFF. DNA of the CDR3: TGTGCCAGCGGGGCCGGGAGCCTGCTTGAAGCTTTCTTT.

This CDR3 reads CASSDRGRGNEQFF. Written as DNA, the CDR3 is TGTGCCAGCTCCGACAGGGGGCGCGGAAATGAGCAGTTCTTC. The chain recombines TRBV18 with TRBJ2-1; 10 bases are shared with TRBD1. The J segment lost 7 bases and the V segment lost 6 bases, leaving 6 bases of the junction unmatched. The CDR3 spans 14 residues. From germline, CDR1 is KGHSH and CDR2 LQKENI.

This chain connects TRBV28 to TRBJ1-2, with 7 bases that match TRBD1. The CDR3 consists of 12 residues. CDR1 is MDHEN and CDR2 is SYDVKM in the germline V gene. V shed 6 bases, J shed 7 bases, and the junction held 5 bases outside the gene matches. CDR3 DNA sequence: TGTGCCAGCAGGAGGGGGCTCGGTGGCTACACCTTC. The encoded protein is CASRRGLGGYTF.

The chain combines TRBV30 with TRBJ2-7; 7 bases agree with TRBD2. The CDR3 covers 12 residues. CDR1 and CDR2 (germline): GTSNPN, SVGIG (reference sequence). After removal of 5 bases from V and 5 bases from J, the junction contained 6 bases not matched to a gene. The CDR3 loop reads CAWERGPHEQYF. The CDR3 DNA follows: TGTGCCTGGGAGCGGGGACCTCACGAGCAGTACTTC.

This chain links TRBV7-9 with TRBJ2-7, with D possibly matching TRBD2 (6 bases). The germline V gene encodes CDR1 SEHNR and CDR2 FQNEAQ (reference sequence). V lost 11 bases and J lost 1, with 21 bases in between. The CDR3 has 15 amino acids. The CDR3 region has the DNA TGTGCCTCTTCCCCATCAAGCGGGCTGTCCTACGAGCAGTACTTC. This encodes CASSPSSGLSYEQYF.

The V call is TRBV4-1, the J call TRBJ2-3; D is undetermined. The ends were cut back, 1 base at V and 4 bases at J, with 3 bases in the middle. The V gene's germline CDR1 is MGHRA and CDR2 YSYEKL. The CDR3 runs to 12 residues. This CDR3 reads CASSQGADTQYF. CDR3 nucleotide sequence: TGCGCCAGCAGCCAAGGAGCAGATACGCAGTATTTT.

A single count supports this clone. V gene TRBV15 combines with J gene TRBJ1-2; D is unresolved. The CDR3 has 13 amino acids. Germline lookup yields CDR1 LNHNV and CDR2 YYDKDF (reference sequence). V was clipped by 0 bases and J by 4 bases, with 6 bases between them. For the CDR3, the DNA is TGTGCCACCAGCAGAGATTTGGCCTATGGCTACACCTTC. This gives the protein CATSRDLAYGYTF.

The chain recombines TRBV7-9 with TRBJ2-5; TRBD1 matches at 8 bases. From germline, CDR1 is SEHNR and CDR2 FQNEAQ (reference sequence). The CDR3 has 14 residues. The J segment lost 5 bases and the V segment lost 5 bases, leaving 7 bases of the junction unmatched. The CDR3 DNA is TGTGCCAGCAGCGAACTGGACAGGGAGGAGACCCAGTACTTC. This codes for CASSELDREETQYF.

This chain uses TRBV4-2 with TRBJ2-7; 13 bases are shared with TRBD2. CDR3 size: 17 residues. The germline V gene has CDR1 LGHNA and CDR2 YNFKEQ. V trimming: 4 bases; J trimming: 7 bases; junction bases outside the gene matches: 13. The CDR3 nucleotides are TGTGCCAGCAGCCGAACAACTAGCGGGAGGGCCTCAGGGGAGCAGTACTTC. Its protein product is CASSRTTSGRASGEQYF.

This clone came up once. The rearrangement links TRBV2 to TRBJ2-7; 10 bases align to TRBD2. The CDR3 totals 16 residues. Germline V gene sequence: CDR1 SNHLY, CDR2 FYNNEI. Trimming cost V 6 bases and J 0 bases; bases outside gene matches: 8. The CDR3 sequence is CASSGVSSGSSYEQYF. In DNA, the CDR3 is TGTGCCAGCAGCGGAGTTTCTAGCGGGAGCTCCTACGAGCAGTACTTC.

The V call is TRBV5-4, the J call TRBJ1-1, with D perhaps TRBD1 (5 bases). Germline assignment: CDR1 SGHNT and CDR2 YYREEE (reference sequence). V lost 0 bases and J 0 bases, leaving 15 bases between the germline ends. This CDR3 has 17 residues. This CDR3 is CASSLGGVNLMNTEAFF. As DNA, the CDR3 is TGTGCCAGCAGCTTGGGGGGGGTAAACCTAATGAACACTGAAGCTTTCTTT.